One and the same sample provided the 19 T cell receptor beta chains below, sequenced in a study of PD-L1 blockade in urothelial cancer (dated by TCRdb to about 2017). Library creation used the immunoSEQ multiplex PCR assay. Not all clones reach the TCRdb copy of this immuneACCESS table, which keeps in-frame sequences only. Checked studies attribute under half of the gap to unresolved V genes and leave the rest unexplained. This sample comprises some 47,000 clones, about four fifths of them detected only once. The biggest ten clones account for roughly 3.2% of the sample. This specimen consisted of PBMCs, obtained around atezolizumab (anti-PD-L1) treatment. The receptors were gathered from a man between 65 and 85 years old with urothelial cancer.

The chain joins TRBV5-1 to TRBJ2-3, with TRBD1 matching 7 bases. With V trimmed by 5 bases and J by 2 bases, 20 bases remained unmatched. The CDR3 spans 19 residues. Germline CDR1 and CDR2: SGHRS and YFSETQ. The CDR3 sequence: CASSYPNISRQGYTDTQYF. The CDR3 nucleotides read TGCGCCAGCAGTTATCCCAACATTAGCCGACAGGGATACACAGATACGCAGTATTTT.

The chain joins TRBV19 to TRBJ2-7; TRBD1 matches 9 bases. CDR3 length equals 15 residues. Germline V gene sequence: CDR1 LNHDA, CDR2 SQIVND (reference sequence). V trimming: 6 bases; J trimming: 4 bases; junction bases outside the gene matches: 10. CDR3 bases: TGTGCCAGTAGCCTATACGGGGACAGGGAGTACGAGCAGTACTTC. Translating gives CASSLYGDREYEQYF.

The chain joins TRBV2 to TRBJ1-5; D is undetermined. Trimming removed 5 bases from V and 0 bases from J, with 11 bases in between. The CDR3 consists of 15 residues. CDR1 and CDR2 (germline): SNHLY, FYNNEI. CDR3 bases: TGTGCCAGCAGTTCCGGACTGTTTAGCAATCAGCCCCAGCATTTT. The encoded protein is CASSSGLFSNQPQHF. Using reference TRBV2 and TRBJ1-5 for the parts outside the CDR3, the full variable domain is EPEVTQTPSHQVTQMGQEVILRCVPISNHLYFYWYRQILGQKVEFLVSFYNNEISEKSEIFDDQFSVERPDGSNFTLKIRSTKLEDSAMYFCASSSGLFSNQPQHFGDGTRLSIL.

J is TRBJ1-3 and V is TRBV30; D unclear. This CDR3 region has 12 residues. V was cut by 4 bases and J by 4 bases, with 8 bases left in between. Germline V CDR1 and CDR2: GTSNPN, SVGIG (reference sequence). The CDR3 nucleotides read TGTGCCTGGACTTCTTCGGGAAACACCATATATTTT. This gives the protein CAWTSSGNTIYF. Using reference TRBV30 and TRBJ1-3 for the parts outside the CDR3, the full variable domain is SQTIHQWPATLVQPVGSPLSLECTVEGTSNPNLYWYRQAAGRGLQLLFYSVGIGQISSEVPQNLSASRPQDRQFILSSKKLLLSDSGFYLCAWTSSGNTIYFGEGSWLTVV.

This chain links TRBV6-5 with TRBJ1-2; 8 bases are shared with TRBD1. The CDR3 is 13 amino acids. Trimming took 6 bases from V and 7 from J; bases not matched to a gene: 7. Germline V gene data show CDR1 as MNHEY and CDR2 as SVGAGI. CDR3 sequence: CASRLRQGSGYTF. The CDR3 DNA reads as TGTGCCAGCAGGCTACGACAGGGGTCTGGCTACACCTTC.

The rearrangement uses TRBV2 and TRBJ2-6; 12 bases are shared with TRBD1. J gave up 2 bases and V 3 bases, and 8 bases lay outside the gene matches. This CDR3 region has 19 residues. Germline values: CDR1 SNHLY, CDR2 FYNNEI. The CDR3 sequence is CASSDTRDRGPTGANVLTF. CDR3 coding DNA: TGTGCCAGCAGTGATACCCGGGACAGGGGGCCAACTGGGGCCAACGTCCTGACTTTC.

The chain links TRBV30 to TRBJ2-7; TRBD1 matches at 7 bases. The V gene's germline CDR1 is GTSNPN and CDR2 SVGIG (reference sequence). V gave up 4 bases and J gave up 7 bases; unmatched junction bases: 16. This CDR3 is 15 amino acids long. The CDR3 region has the DNA TGTGCCTGGACCCACGGTCAGGGGGTGTTTGGGGAGCAGTACTTC. This translates into CAWTHGQGVFGEQYF.

The chain uses TRBV5-6 and TRBJ1-1, with a weak D call TRBD1 (5 bases). Germline V gene sequence: CDR1 SGHDT, CDR2 YYEEEE. V was clipped by 1 base and J by 0 bases, with 16 bases between them. CDR3 length: 17 amino acids. CDR3 region: CASSLLQGMGVNTEAFF. Written as DNA, the CDR3 is TGTGCCAGCAGCTTGCTGCAGGGAATGGGCGTGAACACTGAAGCTTTCTTT.

The V and J genes are TRBV5-1 and TRBJ2-3; 13 positions agree with TRBD2. CDR3 length equals 17 residues. V trimming: 4 bases; J trimming: 2 bases; junction bases outside the gene matches: 7. Looked up from germline, CDR1 is SGHRS and CDR2 is YFSETQ. The CDR3 DNA follows: TGCGCCAGCAGCCCCGGGACTAGCGGGGACTTCACAGATACGCAGTATTTT. Translated, it gives CASSPGTSGDFTDTQYF.

This chain joins TRBV12-5 and TRBJ2-7; D unclear. Germline assignment: CDR1 LGHNT and CDR2 FRNRAP. This CDR3 region has 9 residues. For the CDR3, the DNA is TGTGCCCTTTGGGCCGAGCAGTACTTC. This sequence encodes CALWAEQYF. The whole variable domain, remainder taken from reference TRBV12-5 and TRBJ2-7, is DARVTQTPRHKVTEMGQEVTMRCQPILGHNTVFWYRQTMMQGLELLAYFRNRAPLDDSGMPKDRFSAEMPDATLATLKIQPSEPRDSAVYFCALWAEQYFGPGTRLTVT.

This clone appeared a few times. DNA for the CDR3: TGTGCCAGCAGCCGGGACAGCAGCTCCTACGAGCAGTACTTC. Translated, it gives CASSRDSSSYEQYF. The gene calls are TRBV5-4 and TRBJ2-7, with TRBD1 matching 7 bases. The V gene end was trimmed by 4 bases and the J gene end by 0 bases; junction bases not matched to a gene: 4. The CDR3 has 14 residues. CDR1 SGHNT and CDR2 YYREEE come from the germline V gene (reference sequence).

The rearrangement uses TRBV10-3 and TRBJ2-5, with 10 bases matching TRBD1. Germline CDR1 reads ENHRY; CDR2 reads SYGVKD. This CDR3 has 14 amino acids. V shed 6 bases and J 1 base; nucleotides not matched to a gene: 2. The CDR3 protein is CAIRGDRGQETQYF. DNA for the CDR3: TGTGCCATCAGAGGGGACAGGGGCCAAGAGACCCAGTACTTC.

The chain combines TRBV7-3 with TRBJ2-3; the D gene is possibly TRBD1 (5 bases). Germline V gene lookup returns CDR1 SGHTA and CDR2 FQGTGA. The germline V and J ends were trimmed by 2 bases and 3 bases, with 12 bases remaining between them. The CDR3 contains 15 residues. The DNA for the CDR3 is TGTGCCAGCAGCTTAGGCCAGGGTCGGACAGATACGCAGTATTTT. Amino acid sequence: CASSLGQGRTDTQYF. The variable domain in full, with the rest retrieved from reference TRBV7-3 and TRBJ2-3, is GAGVSQTPSNKVTEKGKYVELRCDPISGHTALYWYRQSLGQGPEFLIYFQGTGAADDSGLPNDRFFAVRPEGSVSTLKIQRTERGDSAVYLCASSLGQGRTDTQYFGPGTRLTVL.

The chain employs TRBV14 and TRBJ2-3; 9 bases agree with TRBD2. Looked up from germline, CDR1 is SGHDN and CDR2 is FVKESK. V shed 0 bases and J 4 bases; nucleotides not matched to a gene: 5. The CDR3 runs to 16 residues. The CDR3: CASSQDRLAGSDTQYF. In nucleotides, the CDR3 is TGTGCCAGCAGCCAAGACAGGCTAGCGGGATCAGATACGCAGTATTTT. Combining the CDR3 with reference TRBV14 and TRBJ2-3 gives the whole variable domain EAGVTQFPSHSVIEKGQTVTLRCDPISGHDNLYWYRRVMGKEIKFLLHFVKESKQDESGMPNNRFLAERTGGTYSTLKVQPAELEDSGVYFCASSQDRLAGSDTQYFGPGTRLTVL.

V gene TRBV4-1 combines with J gene TRBJ1-1; D possibly corresponds to TRBD1 (5 bases). The germline V gene encodes CDR1 MGHRA and CDR2 YSYEKL. The CDR3 runs 13 residues. The V end was cut by 8 bases, the J end by 5 bases, with 15 bases between. The DNA for the CDR3 is TGCGCCAGCGCAAGGGGCGCCGGGACTGAAGCTTTCTTT. It is translated as CASARGAGTEAFF.

The chain uses TRBV15 and TRBJ1-5; a weak D match, TRBD1 (5 bases). Germline CDR1 is LNHNV and CDR2 is YYDKDF (reference sequence). The CDR3 has 16 residues. The germline V and J ends were trimmed by 1 base and 5 bases, with 15 bases remaining between them. In DNA form, the CDR3 reads TGTGCCACCAGCAGAGGAGGTCAGGGCATCTATCAGCCCCAGCATTTT. Encoded protein: CATSRGGQGIYQPQHF.

This rearrangement joins TRBV6-6 to TRBJ1-5; TRBD1 is a possible D gene (6 bases). Germline assignment: CDR1 MNHNY and CDR2 SVGAGI (reference sequence). The CDR3 is 13 residues long. Trimming cost V 5 bases and J 4 bases, with 9 bases left between them. The chain's CDR3 is CASSTGKNQPQHF. CDR3 DNA sequence: TGTGCCAGCAGTACAGGGAAAAATCAGCCCCAGCATTTT.

This clone was counted once. The chain recombines TRBV27 with TRBJ2-3, with D possibly being TRBD2 (6 bases). Germline CDR1 and CDR2: MNHEY and SMNVEV (reference sequence). CDR3 length: 16 residues. V lost 4 bases and J lost 0, with 14 bases in between. The CDR3 DNA sequence: TGTGCCAGCAGTTGGGGGGTCGGTCCTAGCACAGATACGCAGTATTTT. This encodes CASSWGVGPSTDTQYF.

The V and J genes are TRBV30 and TRBJ2-7; no firm D call. The CDR3 has 14 amino acids. V lost 4 bases to trimming and J lost 2 bases, with 15 bases between them. Per germline, CDR1 GTSNPN and CDR2 SVGIG (reference sequence). The CDR3 is CAWTETPRTYEQYF. CDR3 DNA sequence: TGTGCCTGGACGGAGACCCCCCGAACCTACGAGCAGTACTTC.